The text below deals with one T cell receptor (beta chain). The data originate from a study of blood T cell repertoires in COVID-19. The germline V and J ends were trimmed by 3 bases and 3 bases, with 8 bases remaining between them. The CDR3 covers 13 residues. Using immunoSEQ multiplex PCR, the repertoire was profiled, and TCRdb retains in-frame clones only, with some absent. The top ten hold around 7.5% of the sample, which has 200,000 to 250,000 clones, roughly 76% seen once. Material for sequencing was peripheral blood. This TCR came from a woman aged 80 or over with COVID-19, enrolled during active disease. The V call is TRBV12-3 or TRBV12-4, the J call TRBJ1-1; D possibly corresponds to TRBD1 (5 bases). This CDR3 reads CASSFREDTEAFF. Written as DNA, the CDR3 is TGTGCCAGCAGTTTCAGGGAGGACACTGAAGCTTTCTTT.